A selection of T cell receptor beta chains follows, all from one sample in a study of T cell responses to AZD1222 COVID-19 vaccine. Libraries were prepared by immunoSEQ multiplex PCR; TCRdb keeps only in-frame clonotypes and omits some of them. Of 53,000 or so clones detected, approximately 85% appear once; the ten largest clones hold about 20%. Sequenced here: peripheral blood, sampled on day 0 of MenACWY control vaccination. Receptor source: an adult in good health. The CDR3 runs from the conserved cysteine through the conserved F or W. D genes are given only for firm matches. Rows may omit the clone size; those that give it use once, few, many or a size class.

j_gene,abundance,d_gene,v_gene,CDR3nt,CDR3aa
TRBJ2-3,-,-,TRBV28,TGTGCCAGCAGTTCAACAGGTCATTCAGATACGCAGTATTTT,CASSSTGHSDTQYF
TRBJ2-2,once,-,TRBV30,TGTGCCTGGAGCGCATTTCGGGACGGAATGAACACCGGGGAGCTGTTTTTT,CAWSAFRDGMNTGELFF
TRBJ1-2,-,TRBD1,TRBV14,TGTGCCAGCAGCCACGATCCCAGGGGGTTTGTTGGCTACACCTTC,CASSHDPRGFVGYTF
TRBJ2-3,-,TRBD2,TRBV6-1,TGTGCCAGCAGTGATAACCCGGGACTAGCATTTGATACGCAGTATTTT,CASSDNPGLAFDTQYF
TRBJ2-1,-,TRBD2,TRBV19,TGTGCCAGTAGCCATAGACTAGCGGGAGGATTCGATGAGCAGTTCTTC,CASSHRLAGGFDEQFF
TRBJ1-5,-,-,TRBV3-1/TRBV3-2,TGTGCCAGCAGCCAAGGGATCTACAATCAGCCCCAGCATTTT,CASSQGIYNQPQHF
TRBJ2-1,-,TRBD2,TRBV5-4,TGTGCCAGCAGCTTCCCTAGCGGGAGAAAGGATGAGCAGTTCTTC,CASSFPSGRKDEQFF
TRBJ2-7,-,-,TRBV28,TGTGCCAGCAGTTATCCCTTGGGTCAGGGGAACAACGAGCAGTACTTC,CASSYPLGQGNNEQYF
TRBJ2-7,-,-,TRBV28,TGTGCCAGCAACAAAGGGATCGCTTACGAGCAGTACTTC,CASNKGIAYEQYF
TRBJ2-3,-,-,TRBV9,TGTGCCAGCAGCGTAGTGGGGACTAGCACAGATACGCAGTATTTT,CASSVVGTSTDTQYF
TRBJ1-5,few,TRBD1,TRBV10-3,TGTGCCATCAGGGGGGACAGGGCGAATCAGCCCCAGCATTTT,CAIRGDRANQPQHF
TRBJ2-7,-,-,TRBV28,TGTGCCAGCAGTTTACCATTAAGGTACGAGCAGTACTTC,CASSLPLRYEQYF
TRBJ2-5,-,TRBD2,TRBV5-6,TGTGCCAGCAGCTTAACGGGAGGGCTCGGGGAGACCCAGTACTTC,CASSLTGGLGETQYF
TRBJ2-2,-,TRBD2,TRBV24-1,TGTGCCACCAGTGATTTGACTAGCGGGAGAACCGGGGAGCTGTTTTTT,CATSDLTSGRTGELFF
TRBJ2-7,-,-,TRBV19,TGTGCCAGTAGCCTCCCCCCCTACGAGCAGTACTTC,CASSLPPYEQYF
TRBJ1-4,-,-,TRBV2,TGTGCCAGCAGTGGGGCAGGGAGTAATGAAAAACTGTTTTTT,CASSGAGSNEKLFF
TRBJ2-2,-,-,TRBV6-4,TGTGCCAGCAGTGACAACACCGGGGAGCTGTTTTTT,CASSDNTGELFF
TRBJ2-3,few,-,TRBV4-3,TGCGCCAGCAGCCAAAAAGGGGGGATAGATACGCAGTATTTT,CASSQKGGIDTQYF
TRBJ1-2,once,-,TRBV12-3/TRBV12-4,TGTGCCAGCAGTTTTGGGCCCGTCAGGAGGACCTTC,CASSFGPVRRTF
TRBJ2-3,-,-,TRBV10-2,TGCGCCAGCAGTGGAGGTTCTCCAGATACGCAGTATTTT,CASSGGSPDTQYF
TRBJ1-6,-,-,TRBV30,TGTGCCTGGAACCAGAATAATTCACCCCTCCACTTT,CAWNQNNSPLHF
TRBJ2-1,-,TRBD2,TRBV11-2,TGTGCCAGCAGCCAAAGGACTAGCGGGAGAAGTGATGAGCAGTTCTTC,CASSQRTSGRSDEQFF
TRBJ1-5,once,TRBD1,TRBV28,TGTGCCAGCAGTACGACAGGGGTAGGAAATCAGCCCCAGCATTTT,CASSTTGVGNQPQHF
TRBJ2-2,-,TRBD1,TRBV28,TGTGCCAGCAGCCGGGACAGGGGGCCCACCGGGGAGCTGTTTTTT,CASSRDRGPTGELFF
TRBJ1-5,-,TRBD1,TRBV4-3,TGCGCCAGCAGCCAAGAGCCAATAGGGACAGCCAATCAGCCCCAGCATTTT,CASSQEPIGTANQPQHF
TRBJ2-7,-,TRBD1,TRBV5-1,TGCGCCAGCAGCAACGGACAGGGGGCCGGCGAGCAGTACTTC,CASSNGQGAGEQYF
TRBJ2-7,-,-,TRBV7-9,TGTGCCAGCAGCGGCGGGAAAGCCTACGAGCAGTACTTC,CASSGGKAYEQYF
TRBJ2-7,-,TRBD1,TRBV28,TGTGCCAGCAGTTCCCGCGGTCCCGGGACAGGGGGGGCCGAGCAGTACTTC,CASSSRGPGTGGAEQYF
TRBJ1-1,-,-,TRBV10-1,TGCGCCAGCAAGGACAGTTTGAACACTGAAGCTTTCTTT,CASKDSLNTEAFF
TRBJ2-7,-,TRBD2,TRBV5-1,TGCGCCAGCAGCAAAGGGACTAGCGGACATATCTCCTACGAGCAGTACTTC,CASSKGTSGHISYEQYF
TRBJ2-1,-,TRBD2,TRBV20-1,TGCAGTGCTAGTAGCCTAGCGGTCTACAATGAGCAGTTCTTC,CSASSLAVYNEQFF
TRBJ2-1,-,TRBD2,TRBV7-6,TGTGCCAGCAGCATGAGGACTAGCGGGCCACAAGGGAATGAGCAGTTCTTC,CASSMRTSGPQGNEQFF
TRBJ2-1,-,-,TRBV28,TGTGCCAGCAGTTTTCCCCTCGAGGACGCGGGGAGGAATGAGCAGTTCTTC,CASSFPLEDAGRNEQFF
TRBJ2-2,-,-,TRBV30,TGTGCCTGGAGTGTGGACATAATAAACACCGGGGAGCTGTTTTTT,CAWSVDIINTGELFF
TRBJ1-5,-,TRBD1,TRBV28,TGTGCCAGCAGTCCACGGACAGGGGGCAATCAGCCCCAGCATTTT,CASSPRTGGNQPQHF
TRBJ2-1,-,TRBD1,TRBV7-2,TGTGCCAGCAGCTTAGATCGAATTGGGACAGGACCTACAATGAGGCAGTTCTTC,CASSLDRIGTGPTMRQFF
TRBJ2-3,-,TRBD2,TRBV13,TGTGCCAGCAGCCTAGCGGGGGACACAGATACGCAGTATTTT,CASSLAGDTDTQYF
TRBJ2-1,-,TRBD2,TRBV3-1/TRBV3-2,TGTGCCAGCAGCCAAGACCCTAGCGGGACATCCTACAATGAGCAGTTCTTC,CASSQDPSGTSYNEQFF
TRBJ2-4,few,TRBD2,TRBV7-2,TGTGCCAGCAGCACAGGACTAGCGGAAAACATTCAGTACTTC,CASSTGLAENIQYF
TRBJ2-7,-,TRBD1,TRBV9,TGTGCCAGCAGCGTGGGGGACAGCATCTCCTACGAGCAGTACTTC,CASSVGDSISYEQYF
TRBJ2-7,-,-,TRBV5-5,TGTGCCAGCAGCTTCGTCGGCCGAAGCTCCTACGAGCAGTACTTC,CASSFVGRSSYEQYF
TRBJ2-1,-,TRBD1,TRBV10-2,TGCGCCAGCAGAAACGGGACAGGGATCAATGAGCAGTTCTTC,CASRNGTGINEQFF
TRBJ1-3,-,-,TRBV5-4,TGTGCCAGCAGCTTGGGAGTGGCGGGCGCCCATGACACCATATATTTT,CASSLGVAGAHDTIYF
TRBJ1-1,-,-,TRBV7-8,TGTGCCAGCAGCTCCTACCGACAGGATTTCACTGAAGCTTTCTTT,CASSSYRQDFTEAFF
TRBJ2-3,-,-,TRBV11-3,TGTGCCAGCAGCCTCACAGATACGCAGTATTTT,CASSLTDTQYF